Sequencing of this T cell receptor (beta chain) was carried out in a study of cytotoxic CD8 clonotypes in ibrutinib-treated CLL. At the level of the study: After a median of 68 months, around 15 patients stayed remitted and approximately 12 progressed; responses had been partial in 24 and complete in 2. Mean values per sample were a few hundred thousand productive templates and tens of thousands of productive rearrangements.

By sample share, this clone is medium-sized. Some clones are missing from TCRdb's copy, which holds only in-frame ones; the method was immunoSEQ multiplex PCR. The profile shows 30,000 to 40,000 clones, roughly two thirds of them singletons. The CDR3 extends over 15 amino acids. V lost 1 base, J lost 9 bases, and 19 bases lay in between. Germline V gives CDR1 GTSNPN, CDR2 SVGIG (reference sequence). The chain joins TRBV30 to TRBJ2-1, with no clear D. The specimen comprised PBMCs, sampled before ibrutinib treatment. This clonotype originated in a human donor with chronic lymphocytic leukemia. The CDR3, as DNA: TGTGCCTGGAGTGCCCCTCGCGGAGCCGCAACTGAGCAGTTCTTC. Its protein product is CAWSAPRGAATEQFF.